The T cell receptor (beta chain) described here comes from a study of cytomegalovirus exposure and HLA in healthy donors. Study-wide background: A subsequent analysis reported that the roughly 130 validation repertoires were produced on the same platform that had also been used for the 666 first-cohort repertoires.

V was shortened by 5 bases and J by 1 base, with 5 bases between the two germline ends. Germline-derived CDR1 and CDR2 are MDHEN and SYDVKM. The CDR3 loop spans 12 amino acids. General observations from the study: Most TCRs appeared rarely, but some public TCRs recurred in many donors. According to the study, about 180 TCR beta chains were cytomegalovirus-associated.

As to this clone: What it binds is unknown.

Sequencing was performed with immunoSEQ multiplex PCR; in TCRdb, only in-frame clones are kept and a portion is missing. The data contain 99,000 or so clones, approximately 86% of them seen just once; the ten biggest clones take up about 4%. Donors were drawn from the approximately 120-subject validation cohort, separate from the approximately 670-subject first cohort. V usage is TRBV28 and J usage is TRBJ1-1; D is undetermined. The sample was PBMCs. The sequence derives from a young woman in good health and CMV-seropositive. The CDR3 bases are TGTGCCAGCAGTCTAAAGAACACTGAAGCTTTCTTT. Translating it yields CASSLKNTEAFF.